These 26 T cell receptor beta chains were sequenced from one sample in a study of T-cell reconstitution after alpha-beta-depleted transplantation in children. A TCRbeta library incorporating unique molecular identifiers was prepared. TCRdb reprocessed the PCR reads with MiXCR, giving one entry per CDR3 protein. The profile shows 700,000 to 950,000 distinct CDR3 sequences, 15% to 20% of them singletons. Sequenced material: PBMCs, mostly from graft donor cells, taken 360 days after TCRalphabeta/CD19-depleted stem cell transplant. The receptors here all came from a male patient between 10 and 17 years old who had a stem cell transplant for acute lymphoblastic leukemia, so the T cells may come from the graft donor.

This chain uses TRBV29-1 with TRBJ1-4; no clear D. Germline V gene sequence: CDR1 SQVTM, CDR2 ANQGSEA. This CDR3 region has 14 residues. V was cut by 2 bases and J by 0 bases, with 7 bases left in between. The DNA of the CDR3 is TGCAGCGTTGAATTGGCTACAACTAATGAAAAACTGTTTTTT. Translation: CSVELATTNEKLFF.

This clonotype has only a few counts. The CDR3 nucleotides are TGCGCCAGCACGAGCGGGGTCTCCTACGAGCAGTACTTC. Protein sequence: CASTSGVSYEQYF. This sequence joins TRBV5-1 and TRBJ2-7, with TRBD2 matching over 7 bases. Trimming cost V 6 bases and J 0 bases; bases outside gene matches: 3. Germline CDR1 and CDR2: SGHRS and YFSETQ. The CDR3 contains 13 residues.

At least ten counts were recorded for this clonotype. The chain employs TRBV29-1 and TRBJ2-7, with 10 bases lining up with TRBD2. Germline values: CDR1 SQVTM, CDR2 ANQGSEA. CDR3 length equals 16 residues. V lost 2 bases, J lost 4 bases, and 11 bases stayed unmatched. The CDR3: CSVESFSSGSKYEQYF. The CDR3 DNA is TGCAGCGTTGAATCCTTCTCTAGCGGGAGTAAGTACGAGCAGTACTTC.

The rearrangement uses TRBV20-1 and TRBJ2-4; no clear D gene. V was clipped by 2 bases and J by 1 base, with 6 bases between them. Germline lookup yields CDR1 DFQATT and CDR2 SNEGSKA (reference sequence). The CDR3 is 13 amino acids. CDR3 sequence reads: CSARLTAKNIQYF. CDR3 bases: TGCAGTGCTAGACTCACGGCCAAAAACATTCAGTACTTC.

The rearrangement links TRBV19 to TRBJ1-1, with a weak D call TRBD1 (5 bases). The CDR3 is 15 amino acids. Germline CDR1 is LNHDA and CDR2 is SQIVND (reference sequence). DNA of the CDR3: TGTGCGATAGTGACCTTCGGGAGGGGATACACTGAAGCTTTCTTT. It specifies CAIVTFGRGYTEAFF.

This sequence joins TRBV20-1 and TRBJ2-1; 11 bases match TRBD2. V was pared by 0 bases and J by 1 base, with 5 bases of the junction left unmatched. CDR3 size: 17 residues. From germline, CDR1 is DFQATT and CDR2 SNEGSKA (reference sequence). The CDR3: CSARDWLAGGSYNEQFF. CDR3 DNA: TGCAGTGCTAGAGACTGGCTAGCGGGAGGTTCCTACAATGAGCAGTTCTTC.

The chain joins TRBV6-1 to TRBJ2-5, with 9 nucleotides matching TRBD2. CDR1 MNHNS and CDR2 SASEGT come from the germline V gene. The CDR3 runs 15 residues. J gave up 3 bases and V 4 bases, and 6 bases lay outside the gene matches. CDR3 DNA: TGTGCCAGCAGTGGACTAGCGGCGGGGAAAGAGACCCAGTACTTC. Its translation: CASSGLAAGKETQYF.

The chain carries TRBV6-2 or TRBV6-3 and TRBJ2-1; D perhaps matches TRBD1 (6 bases). V was pared by 2 bases and J by 6 bases, with 11 bases between. Germline values: CDR1 MNHEY, CDR2 SVGEGT. This CDR3 spans 14 amino acids. CDR3 loop: CASSYQNRVNEQFF. The CDR3 nucleotides read TGTGCCAGCAGTTACCAAAACAGGGTCAATGAGCAGTTCTTC.

This clonotype was counted a few times. The DNA of the CDR3 is TGTGCCAGCAGTACCCGAGGGCCGGGCACCGGGGAGCTGTTTTTT. Translated, it gives CASSTRGPGTGELFF. This chain links TRBV28 with TRBJ2-2, with a weak D call TRBD2 (5 bases). The germline V and J ends were trimmed by 5 bases and 4 bases, with 14 bases remaining between them. CDR3 length equals 15 residues. In germline, CDR1 is MDHEN, CDR2 SYDVKM.

The chain employs TRBV7-9 and TRBJ2-6; D might be TRBD1 or TRBD2, each matching 6 bases. The CDR3 runs to 14 residues. Trimming shortened V by 11 bases and J by 2 bases, and 13 bases separated the two germline ends. The germline V gene encodes CDR1 SEHNR and CDR2 FQNEAQ (reference sequence). The CDR3 DNA reads TGTGCCGTGGAGGGGGGAGCTGGGGCCAACGTCCTGACTTTC. Its translation is CAVEGGAGANVLTF.

This clonotype has only a few counts. One junction end disagrees with the germline gene, perhaps due to a read error. The chain carries TRBV7-9 and TRBJ2-5, with a tentative D call TRBD2 (6 bases). The germline V gene has CDR1 SEHNR and CDR2 FQNEAQ (reference sequence). The CDR3 contains 11 residues. The CDR3 protein is CASSLAGGFHF. CDR3 nucleotide sequence: TGTGCCAGCAGCTTAGCGGGGGGATTCCACTTC.

The genes are TRBV27 and TRBJ2-5; TRBD2 matches 11 bases. The CDR3 is 15 amino acids. The V and J ends lost 6 bases and 1 base, in that order; junction bases with no gene match: 4. The germline CDR1 and CDR2 sequences are MNHEY and SMNVEV (reference sequence). CDR3 in DNA: TGTGCCAGCAGGCGAGGGACTAGCGGCCAAGAGACCCAGTACTTC. Amino acids: CASRRGTSGQETQYF.

This clonotype occurred a few times. The chain links TRBV5-1 to TRBJ2-7, with 7 bases identical to TRBD1. CDR1 is SGHRS, CDR2 YFSETQ, per germline. J gave up 4 bases and V 4 bases, and 14 bases lay outside the gene matches. The CDR3 contains 16 residues. The CDR3: CASSLSAGTETYEQYF. CDR3 in DNA: TGCGCCAGCAGCCTCTCCGCCGGGACAGAAACTTACGAGCAGTACTTC.

The chain joins TRBV14 to TRBJ2-3; D gene ambiguous. This CDR3 is 13 amino acids long. V shed 2 bases and J shed 5 bases, with 8 bases lying between them. Germline-derived CDR1 and CDR2 are SGHDN and FVKESK. CDR3 in amino acids: CASSQLVRDTQYF. CDR3 nucleotides: TGTGCCAGCAGCCAATTAGTACGAGATACGCAGTATTTT.

The V call is TRBV4-1, the J call TRBJ2-7; D is unclear. Germline V CDR1 and CDR2: MGHRA, YSYEKL. V was shortened by 0 bases and J by 5 bases, with 14 bases between the two germline ends. The CDR3 has 15 residues. The CDR3 DNA reads as TGCGCCAGCAGCCAAGAAGGTACGGTGGTAGACGAGCAGTACTTC. Translated: CASSQEGTVVDEQYF.

This sequence joins TRBV27 and TRBJ2-1; perhaps TRBD2 as D (6 bases). In germline, CDR1 is MNHEY, CDR2 SMNVEV (reference sequence). V lost 5 bases and J lost 4, with 15 bases in between. The CDR3 loop spans 15 amino acids. CDR3 sequence: CASSILAPGYNEQFF. In DNA, the CDR3 is TGTGCCAGCAGTATACTAGCCCCGGGGTACAATGAGCAGTTCTTC.

This chain connects TRBV6-4 to TRBJ2-6, with a tentative D call TRBD2 (6 bases). The CDR3 has 19 amino acids. The V gene's germline CDR1 is MRHNA and CDR2 SNTAGT. The V gene lost 2 bases and the J gene lost 0 bases, with 17 bases spanning the gap. CDR3 residues: CASSDRRLVLLSGANVLTF. In nucleotides, the CDR3 is TGTGCCAGCAGTGACCGCAGACTAGTATTACTCTCTGGGGCCAACGTCCTGACTTTC.

This clonotype was counted between two and nine times. The rearrangement uses TRBV10-3 and TRBJ1-1; possible D gene TRBD1, 5 bases. From germline, CDR1 is ENHRY and CDR2 SYGVKD. V was trimmed by 5 bases and J by 6 bases, leaving 10 bases between them. CDR3 length: 12 amino acids. Written as DNA, the CDR3 is TGTGCCATCAGTCCAGGGTTATCTGAAGCTTTCTTT. As protein: CAISPGLSEAFF.

The chain combines TRBV5-1 with TRBJ2-7; 8 bases align to TRBD2. V was clipped by 3 bases and J by 3 bases; unmatched bases: 26. The V gene's germline CDR1 is SGHRS and CDR2 YFSETQ. The length of the CDR3 is 21 residues. The DNA of the CDR3 is TGCGCCAGCAGCTCTAGGGTTTGGTCAGGGCGAAAGCGGGAGAACGGCTACGAGCAGTACTTC. The encoded protein is CASSSRVWSGRKRENGYEQYF.

The chain recombines TRBV5-1 with TRBJ2-2; TRBD1 is a possible D gene (7 bases). Germline V gene data show CDR1 as SGHRS and CDR2 as YFSETQ. V was cut by 0 bases and J by 5 bases, with 17 bases left in between. This CDR3 comprises 17 residues. Here the CDR3 reads CASSLVWTGRETGELFF. In DNA, the CDR3 is TGCGCCAGCAGCTTGGTATGGACAGGACGGGAGACCGGGGAGCTGTTTTTT.

This clonotype was counted only a few times. The chain recombines TRBV7-9 with TRBJ2-1, with D unclear. This CDR3 is built from 14 residues. The V end was cut by 1 base, the J end by 3 bases, with 7 bases between. Germline V CDR1 and CDR2: SEHNR, FQNEAQ (reference sequence). CDR3 sequence (DNA): TGTGCCAGCAGCTTAGAAGGACGCTACAATGAGCAGTTCTTC. Translating it yields CASSLEGRYNEQFF.

In this sample, this clonotype turned up many times. The chain is built from TRBV25-1 and TRBJ1-4; D is undetermined. With 5 bases removed from V and 0 bases from J, the gap between germline ends came to 7 bases. The CDR3 is 14 residues long. Germline V lookup: CDR1 MGHDK, CDR2 SYGVNS. CDR3 coding DNA: TGTGCCAGCAGTCAGCGTGCAACTAATGAAAAACTGTTTTTT. Translation gives CASSQRATNEKLFF.

This clonotype came up a few times. The rearrangement uses TRBV20-1 and TRBJ2-7, with D perhaps given as TRBD1 or TRBD2 (5 bases each). The CDR3 spans 16 residues. The ends were cut back, 0 bases at V and 3 bases at J, with 18 bases in the middle. Looked up from germline, CDR1 is DFQATT and CDR2 is SNEGSKA (reference sequence). CDR3 nucleotides: TGCAGTGCTAGAGATCGGAGGACACGACCCGACTACGAGCAGTACTTC. This sequence encodes CSARDRRTRPDYEQYF.

This clonotype was seen only a few times. In nucleotides, the CDR3 is TGCGCCAGCAGCAGGGGGCGGGCGAACACTGAAGCTTTCTTT. This encodes CASSRGRANTEAFF. The rearrangement uses TRBV4-1 and TRBJ1-1, with TRBD1 identical over 7 bases. V shed 5 bases and J 1 base; nucleotides not matched to a gene: 4. The CDR3 totals 14 residues. From germline, CDR1 is MGHRA and CDR2 YSYEKL.

This clonotype came up a few times. The CDR3 DNA is TGTGCCAGCAGCACCGACATTGACTCCTACAATGAGCAGTTCTTC. It encodes CASSTDIDSYNEQFF. The J gene is TRBJ2-1, the V gene TRBV7-9; no clear D gene. Germline V lookup: CDR1 SEHNR, CDR2 FQNEAQ (reference sequence). V was shortened by 5 bases and J by 0 bases, with 11 bases between the two germline ends. There are 15 residues in the CDR3.

This clonotype was detected ten times or more. The chain combines TRBV11-2 with TRBJ2-1; 9 bases align to TRBD2. This CDR3 region has 16 residues. The J segment lost 10 bases and the V segment lost 1 base, leaving 11 bases of the junction unmatched. Germline CDR1 and CDR2: SGHAT and FQNNGV. The CDR3 DNA is TGTGCCAGCAGCTTAGGTTTAGTAGCGGGAGAGGTAGAGCAGTTCTTC. Amino acids: CASSLGLVAGEVEQFF.